These 32 T cell receptor beta chains originate from one sample sequenced in a study of blood T cell repertoires in COVID-19. Clones were sequenced by immunoSEQ multiplex PCR, and TCRdb holds only the in-frame ones, with some missing. Of roughly 70,000 clones in the sample, 80% to 95% were seen once. Sequences were obtained from peripheral blood. The source of these receptors is a human donor in a cohort sampled during active COVID-19.

This chain links TRBV29-1 with TRBJ2-5; tentatively, D is TRBD1 (5 bases). The CDR3 spans 12 residues. In germline, CDR1 is SQVTM, CDR2 ANQGSEA. Trimming took 3 bases from V and 3 from J, leaving 8 bases between them. In nucleotides, the CDR3 is TGCAGCGTTGAGGTAGGGGAAGAGACCCAGTACTTC. Translating gives CSVEVGEETQYF. Full variable domain (outside the CDR3, taken from reference TRBV29-1 and TRBJ2-5): SAVISQKPSRDICQRGTSLTIQCQVDSQVTMMFWYRQQPGQSLTLIATANQGSEATYESGFVIDKFPISRPNLTFSTLTVSNMSPEDSSIYLCSVEVGEETQYFGPGTRLLVL.

The V call is TRBV9, the J call TRBJ1-4; 7 nucleotides line up with TRBD1. Germline trimming cut 0 bases from V and 2 bases from J; bases unmatched to any gene: 4. CDR3 length: 16 amino acids. The germline V gene encodes CDR1 SGDLS and CDR2 YYNGEE. The CDR3 here is CASSVGSRGTNEKLFF. The CDR3 nucleotides are TGTGCCAGCAGCGTAGGGTCCAGGGGGACTAATGAAAAACTGTTTTTT.

V usage is TRBV15 and J usage is TRBJ2-5; D is undetermined. Trimming removed 0 bases at V and 4 bases at J, with 6 bases between. This CDR3 is built from 13 residues. Germline V CDR1 and CDR2: LNHNV, YYDKDF (reference sequence). For the CDR3, the DNA is TGTGCCACCAGCAGAGATCACGGAGAGACCCAGTACTTC. Its protein is CATSRDHGETQYF. The entire variable domain, with the rest obtained from reference TRBV15 and TRBJ2-5, is as follows: DAMVIQNPRYQVTQFGKPVTLSCSQTLNHNVMYWYQQKSSQAPKLLFHYYDKDFNNEADTPDNFQSRRPNTSFCFLDIRSPGLGDTAMYLCATSRDHGETQYFGPGTRLLVL.

The V and J genes are TRBV5-4 and TRBJ1-2; no firm D call. This CDR3 has 16 amino acids. Germline CDR1 and CDR2: SGHNT and YYREEE (reference sequence). The V end was cut by 5 bases, the J end by 2 bases, with 19 bases between. The CDR3 nucleotides are TGTGCCAGCAGTTTTCAAAACCGAGACTCCAACTATGGCTACACCTTC. Protein product: CASSFQNRDSNYGYTF.

This clone was detected only a few times. The chain employs TRBV2 and TRBJ2-3; D possibly corresponds to TRBD2 (5 bases). The germline CDR1 and CDR2 sequences are SNHLY and FYNNEI. This CDR3 is 14 amino acids long. V was trimmed by 0 bases and J by 8 bases, leaving 12 bases between them. The CDR3 DNA is TGTGCCAGCAGTGAAGCCACCCCGACTACTACGCAGTATTTT. Residues: CASSEATPTTTQYF.

This chain joins TRBV12-5 and TRBJ2-5; TRBD2 agrees at 12 bases. Per the germline V gene, CDR1 is LGHNT and CDR2 is FRNRAP. This CDR3 comprises 15 residues. After removal of 1 base from V and 5 bases from J, the junction contained 2 bases not matched to a gene. CDR3 protein: CASGLGLAGDETQYF. The CDR3 coding sequence is TGTGCTAGTGGTTTGGGACTAGCGGGGGACGAGACCCAGTACTTC.

For the CDR3, the DNA is TGTGCCAGCAGTGAAGGGGGCGGGGCAACGCAGTATTTT. Translating it yields CASSEGGGATQYF. This chain links TRBV6-1 with TRBJ2-3; D possibly corresponds to TRBD2 (6 bases). Germline-derived CDR1 and CDR2 are MNHNS and SASEGT. V gave up 1 base and J gave up 9 bases, with 11 bases separating them. This CDR3 comprises 13 residues.

V is TRBV5-8 and J is TRBJ2-5, with 9 bases aligning to TRBD1. Germline lookup yields CDR1 SGHTS and CDR2 YDEGEE. With V trimmed by 5 bases and J by 5 bases, 10 bases remained unmatched. This CDR3 spans 15 amino acids. CDR3 protein: CASRSRQGVQETQYF. The CDR3 DNA follows: TGTGCCAGCAGGTCGCGACAGGGGGTCCAGGAGACCCAGTACTTC. The variable domain in full, with the rest retrieved from reference TRBV5-8 and TRBJ2-5, is EAGVTQSPTHLIKTRGQQATLRCSPISGHTSVYWYQQALGLGLQFLLWYDEGEERNRGNFPPRFSGRQFPNYSSELNVNALELEDSALYLCASRSRQGVQETQYFGPGTRLLVL.

Points on this clone: Other DNA sequences in this specimen translate into the identical CDR3. V usage is TRBV10-2 and J usage is TRBJ2-1; TRBD2 agrees at 8 bases. Germline CDR1 and CDR2: WSHSY and SAAADI. This CDR3 spans 15 amino acids. J gave up 5 bases and V 8 bases, and 11 bases lay outside the gene matches. CDR3 sequence (DNA): TGCGCCAGCTCTTTTCGGGGGGGGACGGACAATGAGCAGTTCTTC. Translation gives CASSFRGGTDNEQFF.

This clone was detected only once. The chain links TRBV6-5 to TRBJ2-7; D is possibly TRBD2 (5 bases). This CDR3 is 13 amino acids long. CDR1 is MNHEY, CDR2 SVGAGI, per germline. V was cut by 5 bases and J by 2 bases, with 10 bases left in between. The DNA for the CDR3 is TGTGCCAGCAGTAAGAGGGAACCCTACGAGCAGTACTTC. Protein: CASSKREPYEQYF.

This chain uses TRBV19 with TRBJ1-1, with D unclear. Germline assignment: CDR1 LNHDA and CDR2 SQIVND (reference sequence). The CDR3 sequence is 13 residues long. V was trimmed by 3 bases and J by 0 bases, leaving 5 bases between them. CDR3 DNA: TGTGCCAGTAGTATTCTAGTGAACACTGAAGCTTTCTTT. It specifies CASSILVNTEAFF.

This clone has only one observation. V is TRBV12-5 and J is TRBJ1-1, with unresolved D. Germline V gene lookup returns CDR1 LGHNT and CDR2 FRNRAP. This CDR3 contains 16 residues. V was clipped by 0 bases and J by 1 base, with 12 bases between them. The CDR3 loop reads CASGLVLSAGNTEAFF. DNA for the CDR3: TGTGCTAGTGGTTTGGTATTGTCTGCGGGGAACACTGAAGCTTTCTTT. The full variable domain, rest sourced from reference TRBV12-5 and TRBJ1-1, is DARVTQTPRHKVTEMGQEVTMRCQPILGHNTVFWYRQTMMQGLELLAYFRNRAPLDDSGMPKDRFSAEMPDATLATLKIQPSEPRDSAVYFCASGLVLSAGNTEAFFGQGTRLTVV.

The J gene is TRBJ1-5, the V gene TRBV6-5, with TRBD1 matching 7 bases. The CDR3 sequence is 14 residues long. Looked up from germline, CDR1 is MNHEY and CDR2 is SVGAGI. The ends lost 4 bases at V and 7 bases at J; junction bases unmatched: 7. CDR3 protein: CASSSISQGQPQHF. Written as DNA, the CDR3 is TGTGCCAGCAGTTCAATTTCACAGGGGCAGCCCCAGCATTTT.

The genes are TRBV12-3 or TRBV12-4 and TRBJ1-5; unclear D gene. This CDR3 spans 13 amino acids. V was clipped by 3 bases and J by 4 bases, with 7 bases between them. The CDR3 spells CASSFSGNQPQHF. In DNA, the CDR3 is TGTGCCAGCAGTTTTTCAGGAAATCAGCCCCAGCATTTT.

The sample holds one count of this clone. The chain links TRBV5-8 to TRBJ2-5; 7 positions match TRBD2. From germline, CDR1 is SGHTS and CDR2 YDEGEE. The CDR3 totals 14 residues. Trimming took 0 bases from V and 5 from J; bases not matched to a gene: 4. The CDR3 loop reads CASSLGTRGETQYF. CDR3 bases: TGTGCCAGCAGCTTGGGTACGCGGGGGGAGACCCAGTACTTC.

The chain joins TRBV5-1 to TRBJ1-5, with D possibly being TRBD1 (6 bases). Looked up from germline, CDR1 is SGHRS and CDR2 is YFSETQ. The CDR3 contains 16 residues. Trimming left V 2 bases short and J 6 bases short, with 18 bases between. The CDR3 bases are TGCGCCAGCAGCTTAGAGTGGGGGCAAGCCCCTCAGCCCCAGCATTTT. This encodes CASSLEWGQAPQPQHF.

This clone was observed a single time. The chain uses TRBV5-1 and TRBJ2-1, with D possibly matching TRBD2 (7 bases). The V end was cut by 6 bases, the J end by 6 bases, with 16 bases between. Germline assignment: CDR1 SGHRS and CDR2 YFSETQ. The CDR3 is 14 amino acids. The CDR3 protein is CASTPGGPPNEQFF. The CDR3, as DNA: TGCGCCAGCACCCCGGGGGGCCCCCCCAATGAGCAGTTCTTC.

For the CDR3, the DNA is TGTGCCAGTAGCATCGGACAGCAATTTAAGAACGTCCTGACTTTC. Amino acids: CASSIGQQFKNVLTF. The J gene is TRBJ2-6, the V gene TRBV19; tentative D call: TRBD1 (6 bases). Trimming removed 6 bases at V and 10 bases at J, with 19 bases between. This CDR3 has 15 amino acids. From germline, CDR1 is LNHDA and CDR2 SQIVND (reference sequence).

This sequence joins TRBV5-6 and TRBJ1-4, with D possibly matching TRBD1 (6 bases). The V end lost 0 bases, the J end lost 5 bases, and 14 bases lay between the germline ends. CDR3 length: 16 residues. Per germline, CDR1 SGHDT and CDR2 YYEEEE. This chain's CDR3 is CASSLAGGHLNEKLFF. The CDR3 DNA follows: TGTGCCAGCAGCTTGGCCGGGGGGCACCTAAATGAAAAACTGTTTTTT.

The rearrangement links TRBV27 to TRBJ2-7; TRBD2 matches 11 bases. The J segment lost 5 bases and the V segment lost 6 bases, leaving 12 bases of the junction unmatched. Germline V gene lookup returns CDR1 MNHEY and CDR2 SMNVEV (reference sequence). This CDR3 is built from 16 residues. The CDR3 region is CASRRSGGDPWHEQYF. The CDR3 bases are TGTGCCAGCAGACGTAGCGGGGGGGACCCTTGGCACGAGCAGTACTTC.

J is TRBJ2-3 and V is TRBV5-4, with 11 bases that match TRBD2. The junction had 8 bases not matched to a gene; V was cut back by 1 base and J by 4 bases. CDR1 is SGHNT, CDR2 YYREEE, per germline (reference sequence). The CDR3 runs to 17 residues. The CDR3 DNA reads as TGTGCCAGCAGCTTGAGCCTAGCGGGGGGCCGGGCAGATACGCAGTATTTT. Its protein is CASSLSLAGGRADTQYF.

The CDR3 here is CASSSGLEETQYF. The CDR3 DNA reads TGTGCCAGCAGCTCCGGACTCGAAGAGACCCAGTACTTC. V usage is TRBV5-4 and J usage is TRBJ2-5; TRBD2 might be the D (5 bases). Looked up from germline, CDR1 is SGHNT and CDR2 is YYREEE (reference sequence). V was clipped by 3 bases and J by 3 bases, with 9 bases between them. The CDR3 totals 13 residues.

This chain links TRBV9 with TRBJ1-1; 8 nucleotides align to TRBD1. The CDR3 sequence is 20 residues long. V was pared by 1 base and J by 5 bases, with 22 bases of the junction left unmatched. Germline V gene lookup returns CDR1 SGDLS and CDR2 YYNGEE. CDR3 coding DNA: TGTGCCAGCAGCGTAAACCCCCACCGGGACAGGCTTGCAGGGGATACTGAAGCTTTCTTT. It codes for CASSVNPHRDRLAGDTEAFF.

This chain joins TRBV21-1 and TRBJ1-1; the DNA was not compared with TRBD1, the D call given in the table. TRBV21-1 is a pseudogene locus. There are 16 residues in the CDR3. CDR3 in amino acids: CASFTGREGVVTEAFF. CDR3 DNA: TGTGCCAGCTTCACGGGCAGGGAAGGTGTAGTAACTGAAGCTTTCTTT.

The chain has TRBV4-2 and TRBJ2-1; D is perhaps TRBD1 (6 bases). CDR1 and CDR2 from the germline V gene are LGHNA and YNFKEQ. V was shortened by 1 base and J by 6 bases, with 13 bases between the two germline ends. There are 15 residues in the CDR3. CDR3 loop: CASSQGGQGGNEQFF. Here the CDR3 DNA reads TGTGCCAGCAGCCAAGGGGGACAAGGGGGCAATGAGCAGTTCTTC.

The gene calls are TRBV6-5 and TRBJ2-2, with 8 bases identical to TRBD1. Germline V gene sequence: CDR1 MNHEY, CDR2 SVGAGI. Trimming removed 2 bases from V and 5 bases from J; junction bases left unmatched: 7. CDR3 length: 16 residues. The CDR3 DNA sequence: TGTGCCAGCAGTTACAACCAGGGGGCGTATACCGGGGAGCTGTTTTTT. This sequence encodes CASSYNQGAYTGELFF.

V gene TRBV5-1 combines with J gene TRBJ2-5; maybe TRBD2 (5 bases). The germline gives CDR1 SGHRS, CDR2 YFSETQ. V was cut by 4 bases and J by 4 bases, with 14 bases left in between. CDR3 size: 14 residues. The CDR3 coding sequence is TGCGCCAGCAGCCGGTCGGGTCGGGGAGAGACCCAGTACTTC. It encodes CASSRSGRGETQYF.

The gene calls are TRBV28 and TRBJ1-2, with 7 nucleotides matching TRBD1. This CDR3 has 14 residues. Germline CDR1 is MDHEN and CDR2 is SYDVKM. The J segment lost 6 bases and the V segment lost 6 bases, leaving 10 bases of the junction unmatched. The DNA for the CDR3 is TGTGCCAGCAGCGATGGACAGGTTGTAAATGGCTACACCTTC. Translating gives CASSDGQVVNGYTF.

In this sample, this clone turned up a few times. The chain uses TRBV5-4 and TRBJ1-3, with D possibly matching TRBD1 (6 bases). The V gene lost 4 bases and the J gene lost 0 bases, with 8 bases spanning the gap. The CDR3 spans 14 residues. CDR1 SGHNT and CDR2 YYREEE come from the germline V gene (reference sequence). The CDR3 is CASSHRDSGNTIYF. The CDR3 DNA reads TGTGCCAGCAGCCACAGGGACTCTGGAAACACCATATATTTT. The full variable domain, in which reference TRBV5-4 and TRBJ1-3 provide the parts outside the CDR3, is ETGVTQSPTHLIKTRGQQVTLRCSSQSGHNTVSWYQQALGQGPQFIFQYYREEENGRGNFPPRFSGLQFPNYSSELNVNALELDDSALYLCASSHRDSGNTIYFGEGSWLTVV.

The genes are TRBV19 and TRBJ2-7; 14 bases map to TRBD2. The J segment lost 3 bases and the V segment lost 6 bases, leaving 22 bases of the junction unmatched. This CDR3 has 21 residues. Germline CDR1 LNHDA, CDR2 SQIVND (reference sequence). For the CDR3, the DNA is TGTGCCAGTAGCGGGACTAGCGGGGGCCCATTCCCACAAGGACCACTCTACGAGCAGTACTTC. As protein: CASSGTSGGPFPQGPLYEQYF. The variable domain in full, with the rest retrieved from reference TRBV19 and TRBJ2-7, is DGGITQSPKYLFRKEGQNVTLSCEQNLNHDAMYWYRQDPGQGLRLIYYSQIVNDFQKGDIAEGYSVSREKKESFPLTVTSAQKNPTAFYLCASSGTSGGPFPQGPLYEQYFGPGTRLTVT.

The gene calls are TRBV7-2 and TRBJ2-7, with 7 bases that match TRBD2. Germline V CDR1 and CDR2: SGHTA, FQGNSA. The CDR3 contains 17 residues. The V gene end was trimmed by 1 base and the J gene end by 1 base; junction bases not matched to a gene: 10. The CDR3 loop reads CASSLEDPGRGSYEQYF. The CDR3 DNA is TGTGCCAGCAGCTTAGAGGATCCAGGGAGGGGTTCCTACGAGCAGTACTTC.

The V gene is TRBV6-1, the J gene TRBJ1-2, with D unclear. CDR1 is MNHNS and CDR2 is SASEGT in the germline V gene. The CDR3 has 12 amino acids. The germline V and J ends were trimmed by 0 bases and 14 bases, with 13 bases remaining between them. The CDR3 nucleotides are TGTGCCAGCAGTGAAGCGAGAGGCACGAAGACCTTC. It yields the protein CASSEARGTKTF.